The 17 T cell receptor beta chains listed next were all sequenced from one sample in a study of blood T cell repertoires in COVID-19. Data came from immunoSEQ multiplex PCR; TCRdb stores just in-frame clones and leaves some out. This table has fewer than 350,000 clones, about 87% appearing once. Sequencing input: PBMCs or T cells enriched from blood (not recorded which). The receptors derive from a woman in her twenties or thirties with acute COVID-19.

The CDR3 sequence: CASSLNAGVYEQFF. DNA of the CDR3: TGTGCCAGCAGCTTGAACGCGGGAGTTTATGAGCAGTTCTTC. The chain uses TRBV5-4 and TRBJ2-1, with 7 bases matching TRBD2. This CDR3 has 14 residues. Germline V gives CDR1 SGHNT, CDR2 YYREEE (reference sequence). The trim removed 1 base at V and 8 bases at J, leaving 6 bases unmatched.

The chain joins TRBV12-3 or TRBV12-4 to TRBJ2-1; 7 bases map to TRBD1. The CDR3 is 13 residues long. V lost 5 bases, J lost 5 bases, and 3 bases stayed unmatched. CDR3 residues: CASSPGTDNEQFF. DNA of the CDR3: TGTGCCAGCAGTCCCGGGACAGACAATGAGCAGTTCTTC.

The V gene is TRBV5-1, the J gene TRBJ1-1; 9 nucleotides align to TRBD1. This CDR3 spans 15 amino acids. In germline, CDR1 is SGHRS, CDR2 YFSETQ. J gave up 5 bases and V 4 bases, and 9 bases lay outside the gene matches. This CDR3 reads CASSLKDRGRTEAFF. CDR3 coding DNA: TGCGCCAGCAGCCTTAAGGACAGGGGTAGGACTGAAGCTTTCTTT.

This chain connects TRBV19 to TRBJ2-7; D gene ambiguous. CDR1 is LNHDA and CDR2 is SQIVND in the germline V gene (reference sequence). V was shortened by 3 bases and J by 0 bases, with 9 bases between the two germline ends. The CDR3 sequence is 14 residues long. CDR3 DNA sequence: TGTGCCAGTAGTATTGACTCGGCCTCCTACGAGCAGTACTTC. Its translation is CASSIDSASYEQYF.

This clone came up a few times. This chain joins TRBV5-1 and TRBJ1-1, with 7 positions matching TRBD1. Germline values: CDR1 SGHRS, CDR2 YFSETQ. CDR3 size: 16 residues. V shed 3 bases, J shed 2 bases, and the junction held 10 bases outside the gene matches. CDR3 sequence: CASSYTGQRINTEAFF. In nucleotides, the CDR3 is TGCGCCAGCAGCTACACGGGACAGCGCATTAACACTGAAGCTTTCTTT.

This chain joins TRBV5-4 and TRBJ2-2, with D perhaps matching TRBD2 (6 bases). CDR1 is SGHNT and CDR2 is YYREEE in the germline V gene (reference sequence). The CDR3 length is 15 residues. V was cut by 4 bases and J by 3 bases, with 13 bases left in between. Here the CDR3 reads CASSPDYPDTGELFF. The CDR3, as DNA: TGTGCCAGCAGCCCGGACTACCCTGACACCGGGGAGCTGTTTTTT. The full variable domain, completed using reference TRBV5-4 and TRBJ2-2, is ETGVTQSPTHLIKTRGQQVTLRCSSQSGHNTVSWYQQALGQGPQFIFQYYREEENGRGNFPPRFSGLQFPNYSSELNVNALELDDSALYLCASSPDYPDTGELFFGEGSRLTVL.

This chain links TRBV27 with TRBJ1-5; TRBD1 matches 7 bases. Germline V gives CDR1 MNHEY, CDR2 SMNVEV (reference sequence). The J segment lost 3 bases and the V segment lost 0 bases, leaving 5 bases of the junction unmatched. This CDR3 contains 16 residues. The CDR3 here is CASSLSGTVNNQPQHF. In DNA, the CDR3 is TGTGCCAGCAGTTTATCAGGGACAGTTAACAATCAGCCCCAGCATTTT.

This clone was counted once. The CDR3 DNA is TGTGCCAGCAGCTTAACACCGGGACAGGGGAACACCGGGGAGCTGTTTTTT. Protein product: CASSLTPGQGNTGELFF. This chain joins TRBV7-6 and TRBJ2-2; 9 bases fit TRBD1. The CDR3 has 17 residues. V shed 2 bases and J 1 base; nucleotides not matched to a gene: 5. Germline-derived CDR1 and CDR2 are SGHVS and FNYEAQ.

V usage is TRBV7-9 and J usage is TRBJ2-7, with no clear D. Trimming pared 8 bases from V and 6 bases from J, leaving 8 bases between. Germline CDR1 SEHNR, CDR2 FQNEAQ (reference sequence). The CDR3 is made up of 10 amino acids. The CDR3 loop reads CASGGTEQYF. CDR3 bases: TGTGCCAGCGGCGGTACCGAGCAGTACTTC.

This sequence joins TRBV6-5 and TRBJ1-2; D possibly corresponds to TRBD1 (6 bases). Germline assignment: CDR1 MNHEY and CDR2 SVGAGI. The length of the CDR3 is 11 residues. V was trimmed by 5 bases and J by 8 bases, leaving 9 bases between them. DNA for the CDR3: TGTGCCAGCAGTCAGGGGATCGGCTACACCTTC. Its protein product is CASSQGIGYTF.

The gene calls are TRBV11-2 and TRBJ2-6, with D unclear. The CDR3 is 17 amino acids. Germline CDR1 and CDR2: SGHAT and FQNNGV. Between the trimmed V and J ends, which lost 1 base and 3 bases, there was a span of 13 bases. DNA for the CDR3: TGTGCCAGCAGCTTAGTTCTCCCCAGGATTGGGGCCAACGTCCTGACTTTC. Its protein is CASSLVLPRIGANVLTF.

The chain employs TRBV2 and TRBJ1-3; a possible D gene is TRBD1 (6 bases). V lost 7 bases and J 8 bases, leaving 15 bases between the germline ends. Looked up from germline, CDR1 is SNHLY and CDR2 is FYNNEI. The CDR3 loop spans 13 amino acids. The CDR3 region is CASTHGTRDTIYF. As DNA, the CDR3 is TGTGCCAGCACCCATGGGACACGGGACACCATATATTTT.

The chain joins TRBV10-3 to TRBJ1-2, with D perhaps matching TRBD1 (6 bases). The V end was cut by 4 bases, the J end by 4 bases, with 16 bases between. This CDR3 contains 15 residues. The germline gives CDR1 ENHRY, CDR2 SYGVKD. CDR3 residues: CAISATGLAGYGYTF. The CDR3 nucleotides are TGTGCCATCAGTGCCACAGGGTTGGCTGGCTATGGCTACACCTTC.

The rearrangement joins TRBV10-3 to TRBJ1-3; the D gene is possibly TRBD1 (6 bases). Germline assignment: CDR1 ENHRY and CDR2 SYGVKD. The CDR3 is 16 residues long. Trimming stripped 6 bases from V and 2 bases from J, with 17 bases between. CDR3 amino acids: CAISGGGTSPGNTIYF. CDR3 nucleotide sequence: TGTGCCATCAGCGGGGGGGGGACATCACCTGGAAACACCATATATTTT.

This clone appeared a single time. J is TRBJ2-7 and V is TRBV4-1; 9 bases map to TRBD2. CDR3 length equals 14 residues. V shed 4 bases and J 3 bases; nucleotides not matched to a gene: 4. Germline loops: CDR1 MGHRA, CDR2 YSYEKL. CDR3 nucleotide sequence: TGCGCCAGCAGCCTAGCGGGAGAGAGCTACGAGCAGTACTTC. It is translated as CASSLAGESYEQYF.

The chain combines TRBV4-1 with TRBJ2-5; D gene uncertain. The length of the CDR3 is 14 residues. Per the germline V gene, CDR1 is MGHRA and CDR2 is YSYEKL. Trimming cost V 0 bases and J 7 bases, with 12 bases left between them. As DNA, the CDR3 is TGCGCCAGCAGCCAAGAGATTGGAGCCGGGACCCAGTACTTC. Protein sequence: CASSQEIGAGTQYF.

The chain couples TRBV24-1 to TRBJ2-5; D gene uncertain. The germline V gene encodes CDR1 KGHDR and CDR2 SFDVKD. CDR3 length equals 13 residues. Trimming stripped 1 base from V and 4 bases from J, with 6 bases between. The CDR3 here is CATSDFGGETQYF. DNA for the CDR3: TGTGCCACCAGTGATTTTGGCGGAGAGACCCAGTACTTC.